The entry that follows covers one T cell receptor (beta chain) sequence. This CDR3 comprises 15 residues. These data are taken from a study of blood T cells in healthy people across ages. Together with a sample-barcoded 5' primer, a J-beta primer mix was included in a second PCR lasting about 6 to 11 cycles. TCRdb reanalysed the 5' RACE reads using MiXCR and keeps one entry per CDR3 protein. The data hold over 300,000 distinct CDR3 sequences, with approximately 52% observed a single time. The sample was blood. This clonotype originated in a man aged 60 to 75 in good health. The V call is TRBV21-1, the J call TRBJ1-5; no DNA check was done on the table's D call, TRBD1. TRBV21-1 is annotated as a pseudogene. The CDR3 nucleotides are TGTGCCAGCAGCCGCCAAAAGGGACCGGCGAAGCCCCAGCATTTT. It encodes CASSRQKGPAKPQHF.